This T cell receptor (beta chain) was identified during a study of shared clonotypes between healthy human individuals. Study conclusions and caveats: Clonotype sharing across donors was expected to vary with sequencing depth.

Per germline, CDR1 SGHDT and CDR2 YYEEEE. V lost 0 bases to trimming and J lost 5 bases, with 14 bases between them. CDR3 length: 15 residues. Generated by immunoSEQ multiplex PCR, the TCRdb table keeps only in-frame clones and is missing some. The sample has some 2.4 million clones; 80% to 95% are singletons. In the case of this clone: Its specificity is unknown.

Recent acute infections and vaccinations were absent in the healthy HIV-negative adult donors. The chain carries TRBV5-6 and TRBJ2-5; a weak D match, TRBD1 (6 bases). This receptor was identified in a man aged 18 to 29 in good health. Some clones in this sample may be carry-over from other donors' samples. The sequenced sample consisted of naive CD4+ T cells from PBMCs. Described subset: CD45RA+ positively selected. Here the CDR3 DNA reads TGTGCCAGCAGCTTGGCCAGCAGGGGATGGGAGACCCAGTACTTC. This gives the protein CASSLASRGWETQYF.